The 9 T cell receptor beta chains below come from one sample, sequenced in a study of T cell responses to AZD1222 COVID-19 vaccine. The repertoire was sequenced with immunoSEQ multiplex PCR; TCRdb's copy has only in-frame clones and lacks some. The sample contains 100,000 to 150,000 clones, approximately 88% of which appear only once. The sample here was peripheral blood, taken on day 0 of AZD1222 vaccination. The receptors were gathered from an adult in good health.

The CDR3 sequence is CASRYSGSSYEQYF. The CDR3 region has the DNA TGTGCCAGTAGGTACAGCGGGAGCTCCTACGAGCAGTACTTC. This chain connects TRBV19 to TRBJ2-7; TRBD2 aligns across 8 bases. V was clipped by 6 bases and J by 0 bases; unmatched bases: 4. CDR3 length: 14 residues. Germline V gene lookup returns CDR1 LNHDA and CDR2 SQIVND (reference sequence).

The rearrangement links TRBV7-3 to TRBJ2-1, with 9 bases aligning to TRBD2. CDR3 length: 17 amino acids. CDR1 SGHTA and CDR2 FQGTGA come from the germline V gene. With V trimmed by 2 bases and J by 5 bases, 10 bases remained unmatched. The DNA for the CDR3 is TGTGCCAGCAGCTTATATAGCGGGAGCCTCCCACACAATGAGCAGTTCTTC. Amino acids: CASSLYSGSLPHNEQFF.

V usage is TRBV19 and J usage is TRBJ1-2; D is perhaps TRBD1 (5 bases). Trimming left V 4 bases short and J 8 bases short, with 17 bases between. Germline V lookup: CDR1 LNHDA, CDR2 SQIVND (reference sequence). The CDR3 has 14 amino acids. The CDR3, as DNA: TGTGCCAGTAGTAAAACCAGGGACCAGATCGGCTACACCTTC. This encodes CASSKTRDQIGYTF.

CDR3 sequence (DNA): TGTGCCAGCAGCCCGGGGCGGGGAAGCGAGCAGTACTTC. It translates to CASSPGRGSEQYF. V usage is TRBV4-2 and J usage is TRBJ2-7; D perhaps matches TRBD2 (6 bases). V lost 4 bases, J lost 6 bases, and 13 bases lay in between. Germline V gene data show CDR1 as LGHNA and CDR2 as YNFKEQ. The CDR3 runs to 13 residues.

This rearrangement joins TRBV6-4 to TRBJ1-4, with a weak D call TRBD1 (6 bases). The CDR3 has 16 amino acids. Germline CDR1 reads MRHNA; CDR2 reads SNTAGT. Trimming shortened V by 7 bases and J by 0 bases, and 15 bases separated the two germline ends. CDR3 amino acids: CASKRQAGATNEKLFF. Here the CDR3 DNA reads TGTGCCAGCAAACGACAGGCGGGAGCAACTAATGAAAAACTGTTTTTT.

The rearrangement joins TRBV7-9 to TRBJ1-2; the match to TRBD1 covers 7 bases. With 1 base clipped from V and 8 bases from J, the junction kept 10 bases outside the gene matches. The CDR3 is made up of 15 amino acids. Germline CDR1 is SEHNR and CDR2 is FQNEAQ (reference sequence). This CDR3 reads CASSLDIGGAKGYTF. The CDR3 DNA is TGTGCCAGCAGCTTAGATATAGGGGGCGCGAAGGGCTACACCTTC.

This clone was found a few times. The chain is built from TRBV27 and TRBJ1-2; D ambiguous. Between the trimmed V and J ends, which lost 8 bases and 9 bases, there was a span of 19 bases. CDR1 is MNHEY and CDR2 is SMNVEV in the germline V gene (reference sequence). The CDR3 covers 13 residues. CDR3 residues: CASYGPEPFSYTF. CDR3 coding DNA: TGTGCCAGCTATGGACCCGAACCCTTTAGCTACACCTTC.

The chain joins TRBV15 to TRBJ2-3; 7 nucleotides match TRBD1. The CDR3 sequence is 17 residues long. Germline-derived CDR1 and CDR2 are LNHNV and YYDKDF (reference sequence). After removal of 1 base from V and 4 bases from J, the junction contained 11 bases not matched to a gene. In DNA form, the CDR3 reads TGTGCCACCAGCAGAGTCTGGGACAGTGGTGAGCCAGATACGCAGTATTTT. It translates to CATSRVWDSGEPDTQYF.

J is TRBJ2-1 and V is TRBV9; 8 bases agree with TRBD1. CDR3 length equals 16 residues. CDR1 and CDR2 from the germline V gene are SGDLS and YYNGEE. V lost 3 bases to trimming and J lost 6 bases; unmatched junction nucleotides: 11. This chain's CDR3 is CASSEEDRGAGNEQFF. Here the CDR3 DNA reads TGTGCCAGCAGCGAAGAAGACAGGGGAGCAGGCAATGAGCAGTTCTTC.